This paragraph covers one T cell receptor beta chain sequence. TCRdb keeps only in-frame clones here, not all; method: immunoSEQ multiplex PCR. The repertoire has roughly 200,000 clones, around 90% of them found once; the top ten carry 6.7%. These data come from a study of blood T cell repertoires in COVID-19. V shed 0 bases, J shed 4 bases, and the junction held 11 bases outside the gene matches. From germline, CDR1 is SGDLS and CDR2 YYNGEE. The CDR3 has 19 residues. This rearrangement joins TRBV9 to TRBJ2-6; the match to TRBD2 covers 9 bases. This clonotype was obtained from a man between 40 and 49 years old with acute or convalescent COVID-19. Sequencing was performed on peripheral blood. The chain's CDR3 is CASSVDISRGGAGANVLTF. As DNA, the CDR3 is TGTGCCAGCAGCGTAGATATTTCTCGCGGGGGGGCCGGGGCCAACGTCCTGACTTTC. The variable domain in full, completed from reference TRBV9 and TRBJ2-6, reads DSGVTQTPKHLITATGQRVTLRCSPRSGDLSVYWYQQSLDQGLQFLIQYYNGEERAKGNILERFSAQQFPDLHSELNLSSLELGDSALYFCASSVDISRGGAGANVLTFGAGSRLTVL.